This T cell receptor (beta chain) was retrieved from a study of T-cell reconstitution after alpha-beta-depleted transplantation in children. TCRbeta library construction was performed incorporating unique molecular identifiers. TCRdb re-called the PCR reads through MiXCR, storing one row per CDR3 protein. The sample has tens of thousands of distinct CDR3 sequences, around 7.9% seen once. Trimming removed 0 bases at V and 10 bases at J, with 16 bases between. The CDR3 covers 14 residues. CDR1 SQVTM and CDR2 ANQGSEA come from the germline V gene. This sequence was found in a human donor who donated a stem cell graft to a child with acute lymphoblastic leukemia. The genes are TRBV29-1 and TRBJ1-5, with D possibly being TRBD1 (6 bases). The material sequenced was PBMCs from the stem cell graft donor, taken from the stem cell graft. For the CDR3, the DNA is TGCAGCGTTGAAGAGGGGGCGGCTAATGGACCCCAGCATTTT. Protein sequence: CSVEEGAANGPQHF. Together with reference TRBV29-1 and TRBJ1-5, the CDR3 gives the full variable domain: SAVISQKPSRDICQRGTSLTIQCQVDSQVTMMFWYRQQPGQSLTLIATANQGSEATYESGFVIDKFPISRPNLTFSTLTVSNMSPEDSSIYLCSVEEGAANGPQHFGDGTRLSIL.